The present TCR beta chain was sequenced within a study of somatic mutations in cytotoxic T cells in rheumatoid arthritis. Clones were read by immunoSEQ multiplex PCR, and TCRdb kept only the in-frame ones, dropping some. The sample lists about 12,000 clones; less than 80% were seen once. V lost 6 bases and J lost 2; bases outside the gene matches: 13. The V gene's germline CDR1 is MDHEN and CDR2 SYDVKM. The CDR3 is 17 amino acids. The sequence was collected from a man between 70 and 80 years old in good health. The rearrangement links TRBV28 to TRBJ1-1; 9 nucleotides agree with TRBD1. Sequenced: CD8+ T cells sorted from blood. The CDR3 DNA follows: TGTGCCAGCAGCCCCTCCGGGACAGGGCGTACTAACACTGAAGCTTTCTTT. This codes for CASSPSGTGRTNTEAFF.